This TCR beta chain was obtained from a study of T cell repertoires in cytomegalovirus infection. TCRdb passed the reads through MiXCR, listing each CDR3 protein once. This table holds under 150,000 distinct CDR3 sequences, roughly 9% found once. On this clonotype: Its antigen is unidentified. With a much larger clone just one base away, this may be a read error.

Overall study results and limits: Cumulated frequencies of public TCR beta families served to identify carriers of CMV plus the relevant HLA. HLA-C-restricted TCR beta clonotypes specific for CMV led the ex vivo response.

Sequencing input: PBMCs. The clonotype comes from a human donor in good health (CMV status not recorded). Some clones in this sample may be carry-over from other donors' samples.

The CDR3 DNA reads TGTGCCAGCAAAGGACACGAGAAGTACTTC. Translating gives CASKGHEKYF. The rearrangement uses TRBV2 and TRBJ2-7; weak D call: TRBD1 (5 bases). The CDR3 spans 10 residues. Per germline, CDR1 SNHLY and CDR2 FYNNEI.